The rows below give T cell receptor beta chains drawn from one sample of a study of regulatory T cells. Generated by immunoSEQ multiplex PCR, the TCRdb table keeps only in-frame clones and is missing some. The sample carries about 35,000 clones, 75% to 90% recorded once. Source material: conventional CD4+ T cells sorted from blood. The receptors shown here come from a person between 18 and 30 years old with CD3G deficiency. Both conserved end residues are part of each CDR3. D genes are given only for firm matches. Clone sizes are given selectively: once, few, many, or a class where the clone is expanded.

V gene	J gene	D gene	clone size	CDR3 DNA	CDR3 protein
TRBV7-8	TRBJ2-3	TRBD2	-	TGTGCCAGCAGCTTAACTAACCTAGCGGGAGGAGATACGCAGTATTTT	CASSLTNLAGGDTQYF
TRBV11-2	TRBJ2-5	TRBD2	-	TGTGCCAGCAGCTTAGGAGTTGGGGGGGAAGAGACCCAGTACTTC	CASSLGVGGEETQYF
TRBV18	TRBJ2-3	-	-	TGTGCCAGCTCACCACTCCCCGGGCGAGATACGCAGTATTTT	CASSPLPGRDTQYF
TRBV5-1	TRBJ2-2	-	-	TGCGCCAGCAGAGCTCCCGTGCCGGGCGGAAACACCGGGGAGCTGTTTTTT	CASRAPVPGGNTGELFF
TRBV5-1	TRBJ2-3	-	-	TGCGCCAGCAGCTTCGACGGGGCGCGAGCAGATACGCAGTATTTT	CASSFDGARADTQYF
TRBV6-6	TRBJ1-2	-	-	TGTGCCAGCAGACAAGGGATCTATGGCTACACCTTC	CASRQGIYGYTF
TRBV10-2	TRBJ2-1	TRBD2	-	TGCGCCAGCAGTGAGGCCCTAGCGGGGTCCGCTCGGCGGGATGAGCAGTTCTTC	CASSEALAGSARRDEQFF
TRBV10-2	TRBJ2-2	-	few	TGCGCCAGCAGGGAAAATCTAGCGGGGGAGCTGTTTTTT	CASRENLAGELFF
TRBV19	TRBJ1-1	-	-	TGTGCCAGTAGTATTCGCGGCACTGAAGCTTTCTTT	CASSIRGTEAFF
TRBV11-3	TRBJ2-4	-	-	TGTGCCAGCAGCTTCTGGGGCATAAAAAAAAACATTCAGTACTTC	CASSFWGIKKNIQYF
TRBV28	TRBJ2-2	TRBD2	-	TGTGCCAGCAGCCGTGTAGCGGGAGGGGCGAACACCGGGGAGCTGTTTTTT	CASSRVAGGANTGELFF
TRBV19	TRBJ2-2	-	-	TGTGCCAGTAGTATCCGCGGAACCGGGGAGCTGTTTTTT	CASSIRGTGELFF
TRBV5-1	TRBJ2-5	TRBD2	-	TGCGCCAGCAGCTCAACCGGGACTATAGGAGAGACCCAGTACTTC	CASSSTGTIGETQYF
TRBV5-1	TRBJ2-1	TRBD1	-	TGCGCCAGCAGCAGACAGGGGGGAGTCTCCAATGAGCAGTTCTTC	CASSRQGGVSNEQFF
TRBV28	TRBJ2-3	-	-	TGTGCCAGCAGTTTGTCAGCGGATACGCAGTATTTT	CASSLSADTQYF
TRBV7-9	TRBJ2-1	-	-	TGTGCCAGCAGCTTTGACCACAATGAGCAGTTCTTC	CASSFDHNEQFF
TRBV6-1	TRBJ1-2	-	-	TGTGCCAGCAGTGAAATCTGGGGTCCCTATGGCTACACCTTC	CASSEIWGPYGYTF